The clone carrying this TCR beta chain was detected only a few times. Its target is not known. Expressed TCRB transcripts were sequenced after all isolated RNA was converted to cDNA. Sequencing used immunoSEQ multiplex PCR; TCRdb keeps in-frame clones, though not all of them. The sample includes hundreds of thousands of clones, about an eighth seen only once; the top ten take approximately 0.022%. This sample is part of a study of beta chain features in type 1 diabetes. Study-wide results and caveats: Within patients, naive, central memory and Treg TCRB repertoires seemed more similar than within healthy donors. Within each of all four CD4+ subsets, Type 1 diabetes patients had TCRB CDR3s that were moderately but significantly shorter.

Central memory, naive, regulatory and stem cell-like memory CD4+ cells were sorted by CD45RO/CCR7/CD25/CD127/CD95/CD27. After removal of 8 bases from V and 3 bases from J, the junction contained 9 bases not matched to a gene. Germline-derived CDR1 and CDR2 are SQVTM and ANQGSEA. The CDR3 has 13 amino acids. The chain joins TRBV29-1 to TRBJ1-2; 7 bases match TRBD1. Sequencing used naive CD4+ T cells from blood. This sequence was found in a man younger than 35 with type 1 diabetes. Written as DNA, the CDR3 is TGCAGCACCCGGCAGGGGGTCGACTATGGCTACACCTTC. Translated: CSTRQGVDYGYTF.